This passage covers 18 T cell receptor beta chains from one sample sequenced in a study of long-term antiretroviral therapy in people with HIV. The assay used was immunoSEQ (version v3.0), run at survey level. Profiled with immunoSEQ multiplex PCR; TCRdb holds only in-frame clones, not every one. The sample shows around 30,000 clones, 95% of them seen only once. Sample: unsorted PBMCs, taken 5.3 years after starting antiretroviral therapy. The receptors come from a man aged 25 to 40 with HIV.

The J gene is TRBJ2-5, the V gene TRBV28; D not resolved. The CDR3 spans 13 residues. CDR1 and CDR2 from the germline V gene are MDHEN and SYDVKM. V lost 6 bases and J 0 bases, leaving 8 bases between the germline ends. The CDR3 protein is CASRELDQETQYF. The CDR3, as DNA: TGTGCCAGCAGGGAGTTGGACCAAGAGACCCAGTACTTC.

The chain links TRBV29-1 to TRBJ2-7, with D possibly TRBD2 on 7 matching bases. V was trimmed by 0 bases and J by 4 bases, leaving 16 bases between them. The CDR3 runs 15 residues. Germline values: CDR1 SQVTM, CDR2 ANQGSEA. The CDR3 bases are TGCAGCGTTGAAGACGACAGGAGGGAGGGTTACGAGCAGTACTTC. Translation gives CSVEDDRREGYEQYF.

This chain connects TRBV5-4 to TRBJ2-2, with 14 nucleotides matching TRBD2. The CDR3 spans 19 residues. In germline, CDR1 is SGHNT, CDR2 YYREEE (reference sequence). V lost 0 bases and J lost 0; bases outside the gene matches: 4. The CDR3 region is CASSLGGLAGGTNTGELFF. The CDR3 DNA follows: TGTGCCAGCAGCTTGGGTGGACTAGCGGGGGGAACGAACACCGGGGAGCTGTTTTTT.

The chain employs TRBV7-8 and TRBJ2-7; TRBD1 agrees at 7 bases. V was clipped by 5 bases and J by 0 bases; unmatched bases: 19. The CDR3 covers 19 residues. CDR1 and CDR2 from the germline V gene are SGHVS and FQNEAQ. This chain's CDR3 is CASSADFRDRGQRSYEQYF. CDR3 in DNA: TGTGCCAGCAGCGCTGATTTCCGGGACAGAGGGCAGCGCTCCTACGAGCAGTACTTC.

This clone was found a few times. The V and J genes are TRBV7-9 and TRBJ1-2, with D maybe TRBD1 (5 bases). The CDR3 spans 13 residues. V was pared by 5 bases and J by 5 bases, with 12 bases between. Germline CDR1 is SEHNR and CDR2 is FQNEAQ (reference sequence). CDR3 sequence reads: CASSQGHLYGYTF. The CDR3 region has the DNA TGTGCCAGCAGCCAAGGACACCTGTATGGCTACACCTTC.

This chain joins TRBV9 and TRBJ2-1, with a weak D call TRBD1 (7 bases). This CDR3 is 16 amino acids long. V lost 0 bases and J 9 bases, leaving 19 bases between the germline ends. Germline V lookup: CDR1 SGDLS, CDR2 YYNGEE. As DNA, the CDR3 is TGTGCCAGCAGCGTAGGAGGCAGGGGGACTGTAGGTGAGCAGTTCTTC. It is translated as CASSVGGRGTVGEQFF.

This chain links TRBV6-6 with TRBJ2-1; 7 bases are shared with TRBD2. Germline CDR1 and CDR2: MNHNY and SVGAGI (reference sequence). V trimming: 0 bases; J trimming: 4 bases; junction bases outside the gene matches: 6. The CDR3 runs to 16 residues. CDR3 residues: CASSYSRAGPYNEQFF. The CDR3 DNA follows: TGTGCCAGCAGTTACTCCCGAGCGGGGCCTTACAATGAGCAGTTCTTC.

CDR3 in DNA: TGTGCCAGCAGTGAAGGACTAGGCCACCAAGAGACCCAGTACTTC. Amino acids: CASSEGLGHQETQYF. The chain combines TRBV6-4 with TRBJ2-5; 7 bases map to TRBD2. The CDR3 loop spans 15 amino acids. V trimming: 3 bases; J trimming: 0 bases; junction bases outside the gene matches: 4. The germline V gene encodes CDR1 MRHNA and CDR2 SNTAGT.

The genes are TRBV10-1 and TRBJ2-7, with TRBD2 identical over 9 bases. Germline values: CDR1 WNHNN, CDR2 SYGVQD (reference sequence). Trimming at V came to 5 bases and at J to 5 bases, leaving 4 bases not matched to a gene. The CDR3 consists of 13 residues. CDR3 DNA sequence: TGCGCCAGCAGTCTGGGACTAGCTAACGAGCAGTACTTC. Amino acid sequence: CASSLGLANEQYF.

This clone was counted a single time. The chain combines TRBV7-3 with TRBJ2-1; a possible D gene is TRBD2 (6 bases). The CDR3 consists of 14 residues. From germline, CDR1 is SGHTA and CDR2 FQGTGA. V was shortened by 6 bases and J by 8 bases, with 17 bases between the two germline ends. The CDR3 bases are TGTGCCAGCAGGATAATGCGGGATTCGGATGAGCAGTTCTTC. This translates into CASRIMRDSDEQFF.

This chain uses TRBV30 with TRBJ2-7; 14 nucleotides align to TRBD2. Losses at the gene ends were 7 bases for V and 6 bases for J; bases not matched to a gene: 5. This CDR3 spans 13 amino acids. Germline loops: CDR1 GTSNPN, CDR2 SVGIG (reference sequence). In nucleotides, the CDR3 is TGTGCCTACGGACTAGCGGGAGGTGGCGAGCAGTACTTC. Its protein is CAYGLAGGGEQYF.

The gene calls are TRBV15 and TRBJ2-7, with 7 bases identical to TRBD2. J gave up 4 bases and V 5 bases, and 5 bases lay outside the gene matches. This CDR3 spans 13 amino acids. CDR1 is LNHNV and CDR2 is YYDKDF in the germline V gene (reference sequence). Written as DNA, the CDR3 is TGTGCCACCAGCGTTACCGGGAGGTACGAGCAGTACTTC. Translated: CATSVTGRYEQYF.

V usage is TRBV5-5 and J usage is TRBJ2-7; no reliable D call. Trimming cost V 1 base and J 0 bases, with 2 bases left between them. CDR3 length: 12 amino acids. Germline values: CDR1 SGHKS, CDR2 YYEKEE (reference sequence). CDR3 coding DNA: TGTGCCAGCAGCTTGACCTCCTACGAGCAGTACTTC. Its translation is CASSLTSYEQYF. The full variable domain, in which reference TRBV5-5 and TRBJ2-7 provide the parts outside the CDR3, is DAGVTQSPTHLIKTRGQQVTLRCSPISGHKSVSWYQQVLGQGPQFIFQYYEKEERGRGNFPDRFSARQFPNYSSELNVNALLLGDSALYLCASSLTSYEQYFGPGTRLTVT.

The chain has TRBV28 and TRBJ1-5; D is perhaps TRBD1 (5 bases). V lost 6 bases and J lost 5, with 11 bases in between. The CDR3 runs to 13 residues. CDR1 is MDHEN, CDR2 SYDVKM, per germline. The CDR3 nucleotides are TGTGCCAGCAGCTGGGGGGGTGATCAGCCCCAGCATTTT. It translates to CASSWGGDQPQHF.

The chain uses TRBV5-4 and TRBJ2-5, with 9 bases aligning to TRBD2. TRBJ2-7 explains the end of the DNA better; the J call may be wrong. Germline-derived CDR1 and CDR2 are SGHNT and YYREEE (reference sequence). The CDR3 has 15 residues. DNA for the CDR3: TGTGCCAGCAGCGAGGATGCCAGCGGGAGGAACGAGCAGTACTTC. Translation: CASSEDASGRNEQYF.

The chain links TRBV5-6 to TRBJ2-7, with D possibly being TRBD2 (5 bases). This CDR3 has 14 amino acids. Trimming left V 4 bases short and J 5 bases short, with 16 bases between. Germline V gene data show CDR1 as SGHDT and CDR2 as YYEEEE. In nucleotides, the CDR3 is TGTGCCAGCAGCCCCGGGGTAGGTTGGGACGAGCAGTACTTC. Amino acid sequence: CASSPGVGWDEQYF.

The V call is TRBV27, the J call TRBJ2-2, with 11 bases identical to TRBD1. V was clipped by 9 bases and J by 5 bases; unmatched bases: 2. Germline V gene lookup returns CDR1 MNHEY and CDR2 SMNVEV (reference sequence). There are 13 residues in the CDR3. CDR3 coding DNA: TGTGCCAGGGGGACAGGGGGGACCGGGGAGCTGTTTTTT. Translating it yields CARGTGGTGELFF.

This sequence joins TRBV9 and TRBJ1-2; 9 bases map to TRBD1. The germline gives CDR1 SGDLS, CDR2 YYNGEE. J was trimmed by 5 bases and V by 3 bases; bases with no gene match: 8. The length of the CDR3 is 15 residues. As DNA, the CDR3 is TGTGCCAGCAGCGCCACCGGGACAGGGATTTATGGCTACACCTTC. Translation gives CASSATGTGIYGYTF.